Listed below are T cell receptor beta chains from one sample, sequenced in a study of T-cell reconstitution after alpha-beta-depleted transplantation in children. Via MiXCR, TCRdb re-called the PCR reads, giving one row per CDR3 protein. The sample has 500,000 to 750,000 distinct CDR3 sequences, roughly 13% seen once. The sequencing used PBMCs, mostly from graft donor cells, collected 360 days after TCRalphabeta/CD19-depleted stem cell transplant. The receptor set was obtained from a male patient younger than 18 who had a stem cell transplant for acute myeloid leukemia, so the T cells may come from the graft donor. The CDR3 runs from the conserved cysteine through the conserved F or W. D genes are given only for firm matches. Some rows mark clone size as missing; the rest say once, few, many or name a class of expanded clone.

TRBJ2-3,few,TRBV29-1,-,CSVDGSLTDTQYF,TGCAGCGTTGATGGGAGCCTCACAGATACGCAGTATTTT
TRBJ2-3,-,TRBV12-3/TRBV12-4,-,CASSTRGSTDTQYF,TGTGCCAGCAGCACACGGGGTAGCACAGATACGCAGTATTTT
TRBJ1-1,-,TRBV29-1,-,CSVEATGTEAFF,TGCAGCGTTGAAGCCACAGGGACTGAAGCTTTCTTT
TRBJ2-2,-,TRBV12-3/TRBV12-4,-,CAHRVYTGELFF,TGTGCCCACAGGGTGTACACCGGGGAGCTGTTTTTT
TRBJ2-7,-,TRBV20-1,-,CSASRQKSYEQYF,TGCAGTGCTAGTCGCCAAAAGTCCTACGAGCAGTACTTC
TRBJ2-4,-,TRBV15,TRBD2,CATGGEARPKNIQYF,TGTGCCACTGGGGGGGAGGCCCGGCCCAAAAACATTCAGTACTTC
TRBJ2-4,many,TRBV11-2,TRBD2,CASSSRTSGIRLAKNIQYF,TGTGCCAGCAGCTCGCGTACTAGCGGGATTCGACTAGCCAAAAACATTCAGTACTTC
TRBJ2-3,few,TRBV20-1,-,CSPKGGPADTQYF,TGCAGTCCAAAGGGGGGCCCAGCAGATACGCAGTATTTT
TRBJ1-6,-,TRBV20-1,TRBD1,CSARTGGNNSPLHF,TGCAGTGCGAGGACAGGGGGGAATAATTCACCCCTCCACTTT
TRBJ2-7,-,TRBV16,-,CASSQLRTAPYEQYF,TGTGCCAGCAGCCAATTGAGGACGGCCCCCTACGAGCAGTACTTC
TRBJ1-4,once,TRBV7-2,-,CASSLAGQFGPERELFF,TGTGCCAGCAGCTTAGCCGGACAGTTTGGGCCAGAAAGAGAACTGTTTTTT
TRBJ2-3,few,TRBV29-1,-,CSVAGRLVADTQYF,TGCAGCGTTGCGGGCAGACTAGTGGCAGATACGCAGTATTTT
TRBJ2-6,-,TRBV9,TRBD1,CASSKTPGQGRGSGANVLTF,TGTGCCAGCAGCAAGACACCGGGACAGGGGCGGGGGTCTGGGGCCAACGTCCTGACTTTC
TRBJ2-5,many,TRBV7-9,-,CASSFPGLETQYF,TGTGCCAGCAGCTTCCCGGGGTTGGAGACCCAGTACTTC
TRBJ2-5,many,TRBV20-1,-,CSASGGDSQETQYF,TGCAGTGCTAGTGGCGGTGACAGCCAAGAGACCCAGTACTTC
TRBJ2-7,-,TRBV6-5,TRBD2,CASSYSGATSGSYYEQYF,TGTGCCAGCAGTTACTCCGGAGCGACTAGCGGGAGTTACTACGAGCAGTACTTC
TRBJ1-5,-,TRBV19,-,CASNQGRNQPQHF,TGTGCCAGTAACCAGGGACGCAATCAGCCCCAGCATTTT
TRBJ2-2,-,TRBV4-3,TRBD1,CASAQGRLRTGELFF,TGCGCCAGCGCACAGGGGCGGCTGAGGACCGGGGAGCTGTTTTTT
TRBJ2-7,-,TRBV7-6,-,CASSPPMSYEQYF,TGTGCCAGCAGCCCACCAATGAGCTACGAGCAGTACTTC
TRBJ2-3,few,TRBV20-1,-,CSARVPGARTDTQYF,TGCAGTGCTAGAGTCCCCGGGGCCCGCACAGATACGCAGTATTTT
TRBJ2-6,few,TRBV20-1,-,CSARMEPTLNSGANVLTF,TGCAGTGCTAGGATGGAACCTACACTGAACTCTGGGGCCAACGTCCTGACTTTC
TRBJ2-5,-,TRBV7-3,-,CASSLKTGAGETQYF,TGTGCCAGCAGCTTAAAGACAGGTGCCGGGGAGACCCAGTACTTC
TRBJ2-3,-,TRBV28,-,CASTFSTDTQYF,TGTGCCAGCACCTTCAGCACAGATACGCAGTATTTT
TRBJ1-2,few,TRBV6-6,-,CASSGAYGYTF,TGTGCCAGCAGTGGGGCATATGGCTACACCTTC
TRBJ2-7,few,TRBV7-2,-,CASSLVSGPGQYF,TGTGCCAGCAGCTTAGTGTCCGGTCCCGGGCAGTACTTC
TRBJ2-3,once,TRBV14,TRBD2,CASSQWQTSGTDTQYF,TGTGCCAGCAGCCAATGGCAGACTAGCGGCACAGATACGCAGTATTTT
TRBJ2-5,-,TRBV12-3/TRBV12-4,TRBD1,CASSLMKGQARGTQYF,TGTGCCAGCAGTTTAATGAAGGGACAGGCAAGGGGGACCCAGTACTTC
TRBJ2-7,-,TRBV12-3/TRBV12-4,TRBD2,CASSLLEGRVYEQYF,TGTGCCAGCAGTTTATTAGAGGGGAGGGTCTACGAGCAGTACTTC
TRBJ2-1,-,TRBV3-1,-,CASSRDGSSYNEQFF,TGTGCCAGCAGCCGGGACGGTAGCTCCTACAATGAGCAGTTCTTC
TRBJ2-1,many,TRBV28,-,CARRGGSSYNEQFF,TGTGCCAGGAGGGGGGGGAGCTCCTACAATGAGCAGTTCTTC
TRBJ2-7,few,TRBV4-3,TRBD1,CASSQDHRGPYEQYF,TGCGCCAGCAGCCAAGACCACAGGGGCCCCTACGAGCAGTACTTC
TRBJ2-1,many,TRBV5-5,-,CASSLTVNEQFF,TGTGCCAGCAGCTTGACAGTAAATGAGCAGTTCTTC
TRBJ2-3,-,TRBV9,-,CASSVGASDSTDTQYF,TGTGCCAGCAGCGTAGGTGCTAGCGATAGCACAGATACGCAGTATTTT
TRBJ1-2,many,TRBV7-8,TRBD1,CASSNRDRDYGYTF,TGTGCCAGCAGCAACCGGGACAGGGATTATGGCTACACCTTC
TRBJ2-1,few,TRBV27,TRBD2,CASSLWGTSGIDEQFF,TGTGCCAGCAGTTTATGGGGGACTAGCGGGATTGATGAGCAGTTCTTC
TRBJ2-5,many,TRBV6-2/TRBV6-3,-,CASNSQPGQPGGTQYF,TGTGCCAGCAATTCCCAACCCGGGCAGCCTGGAGGGACCCAGTACTTC
TRBJ2-3,-,TRBV15,-,CATSRGRSRHTDTQYF,TGTGCCACCAGCAGGGGGAGGAGTCGACACACAGATACGCAGTATTTT
TRBJ1-3,-,TRBV28,-,CASSLGGTTIYF,TGTGCCAGCAGTTTAGGAGGAACTACCATATATTTT
TRBJ2-3,many,TRBV5-1,-,CASSLAGVGTDTQYF,TGCGCCAGCAGCTTGGCGGGAGTCGGCACAGATACGCAGTATTTT
TRBJ2-7,-,TRBV20-1,-,CSATTASSYEQYF,TGCAGTGCTACGACTGCTAGCTCCTACGAGCAGTACTTC
TRBJ2-1,-,TRBV28,-,CASSRQRLSYNEQFF,TGTGCCAGCAGTCGACAGAGACTCTCCTACAATGAGCAGTTCTTC
TRBJ2-5,-,TRBV7-2,TRBD2,CASSSPGTTETQYF,TGTGCCAGCAGCTCCCCCGGGACTACAGAGACCCAGTACTTC
TRBJ1-2,many,TRBV2,TRBD1,CASSAGQFYGYTF,TGTGCCAGCAGTGCGGGACAGTTCTATGGCTACACCTTC
TRBJ2-7,few,TRBV7-2,-,CASSLAWGRSYEQYF,TGTGCCAGCAGCTTAGCATGGGGGCGCTCCTACGAGCAGTACTTC
TRBJ2-5,-,TRBV10-3,-,CAISGGVGTQYF,TGTGCCATCAGTGGCGGCGTCGGGACCCAGTACTTC
TRBJ2-7,few,TRBV4-3,-,CASSQGAGFYEQYF,TGCGCCAGCAGCCAAGGTGCGGGGTTCTACGAGCAGTACTTC
TRBJ2-3,few,TRBV12-3/TRBV12-4,TRBD2,CASSLPSGYTDTQYF,TGTGCCAGCAGTTTACCTAGCGGATACACAGATACGCAGTATTTT
TRBJ2-7,-,TRBV27,TRBD2,CASKRLADSYEQYF,TGTGCCAGCAAAAGACTAGCGGACTCCTACGAGCAGTACTTC
TRBJ2-7,many,TRBV29-1,TRBD2,CSVAGTSGTVSYEQYF,TGCAGCGTTGCCGGGACTAGCGGGACCGTCTCCTACGAGCAGTACTTC
TRBJ1-3,few,TRBV7-6,-,CASSTPDPSGNTIYF,TGTGCCAGCAGCACCCCCGACCCCTCTGGAAACACCATATATTTT
TRBJ2-7,-,TRBV10-3,-,CAIDSGASYEQYF,TGTGCCATCGATTCAGGGGCATCCTACGAGCAGTACTTC
TRBJ2-7,-,TRBV6-2/TRBV6-3,-,CASGQTRGEQYF,TGTGCCAGCGGACAAACTCGGGGGGAGCAGTACTTC
TRBJ2-7,few,TRBV12-3/TRBV12-4,-,CASSLIGQRWTEHSYEQYF,TGTGCCAGCAGTTTAATTGGACAGCGTTGGACAGAGCACTCCTACGAGCAGTACTTC
TRBJ2-1,-,TRBV7-9,-,CASSLDLERYNEQFF,TGTGCCAGCAGCTTGGACTTGGAACGGTACAATGAGCAGTTCTTC
TRBJ2-4,-,TRBV5-1,-,CASSRNLPSVPVIPPIQYF,TGCGCCAGCAGCCGAAATCTCCCGAGCGTCCCAGTTATACCCCCTATTCAGTACTTC
TRBJ2-1,-,TRBV25-1,-,CASSEFPGEQFF,TGTGCCAGCAGTGAATTCCCGGGGGAGCAGTTCTTC
TRBJ2-7,many,TRBV9,-,CASSVRNRGLQYF,TGTGCCAGCAGCGTTAGGAATAGGGGGTTGCAGTACTTC
TRBJ2-7,-,TRBV7-7,-,CASSLGVRGHEQYF,TGTGCTAGCAGCTTAGGGGTCAGGGGCCACGAGCAGTACTTC
TRBJ2-7,-,TRBV18,TRBD2,CASSPQTAGGLSEQYF,TGTGCCAGCTCACCCCAGACAGCGGGAGGGCTATCCGAGCAGTACTTC
TRBJ2-7,few,TRBV7-9,-,CASSFPRAPSYEQYF,TGTGCCAGCAGCTTCCCGCGGGCCCCATCCTACGAGCAGTACTTC